The rows below give T cell receptor beta chains drawn from one sample of a study of OX40 agonist ivuxolimab in advanced cancers. The method was immunoSEQ multiplex PCR; TCRdb's version includes in-frame clones alone and lacks a portion of them. Of around 150,000 clones listed, 85% to 95% were seen once; the top ten hold just over 0.3%. Source: CD4+ or CD8+ T cells sorted from blood, taken in a trial of the OX40 agonist ivuxolimab. All receptors come from an adult with an advanced solid tumor such as melanoma, head and neck, liver or kidney cancer. The CDR3 runs from the conserved cysteine through the conserved F or W. The order of the fields is J gene, clone size, D gene, V gene, CDR3 protein, CDR3 DNA. The D gene is left open where the match is weak. Rows may omit the clone size; those that give it use once, few, many or a size class.

J gene: TRBJ1-6
clone size: .
D gene: TRBD1
V gene: TRBV2
CDR3 protein: CASRAGDSSYNSPLHF
CDR3 DNA: TGTGCCAGCAGAGCGGGGGACAGCTCCTATAATTCACCCCTCCACTTT

J gene: TRBJ1-3
clone size: .
D gene: .
V gene: TRBV9
CDR3 protein: CASSFQGGNTIYF
CDR3 DNA: TGTGCCAGCAGTTTCCAGGGGGGAAACACCATATATTTT

J gene: TRBJ1-4
clone size: .
D gene: .
V gene: TRBV5-4
CDR3 protein: CASSWDPREKLFF
CDR3 DNA: TGTGCCAGCAGTTGGGATCCGAGGGAAAAACTGTTTTTT

J gene: TRBJ1-2
clone size: .
D gene: TRBD1
V gene: TRBV18
CDR3 protein: CASSPRMRQGNYGYTF
CDR3 DNA: TGTGCCAGCTCACCACGTATGCGACAGGGGAACTATGGCTACACCTTC

J gene: TRBJ2-3
clone size: few
D gene: .
V gene: TRBV4-1
CDR3 protein: CASSQANMGFTDTQYF
CDR3 DNA: TGCGCCAGCAGCCAAGCCAATATGGGCTTCACAGATACGCAGTATTTT

J gene: TRBJ2-7
clone size: .
D gene: TRBD1
V gene: TRBV6-6
CDR3 protein: CASRLAGTGLDEQYF
CDR3 DNA: TGTGCCAGCAGACTGGCCGGGACAGGGCTCGACGAGCAGTACTTC

J gene: TRBJ1-2
clone size: .
D gene: TRBD1
V gene: TRBV27
CDR3 protein: CASSQTGDPYIYGYTF
CDR3 DNA: TGTGCCAGCAGTCAAACAGGGGACCCATATATTTATGGCTACACCTTC

J gene: TRBJ2-3
clone size: .
D gene: .
V gene: TRBV9
CDR3 protein: CASSLVRDTQYF
CDR3 DNA: TGTGCCAGCAGCCTTGTCCGGGATACGCAGTATTTT

J gene: TRBJ1-2
clone size: .
D gene: .
V gene: TRBV27
CDR3 protein: CASSPAGGGGYTF
CDR3 DNA: TGTGCCAGCAGTCCCGCCGGAGGTGGTGGCTACACCTTC

J gene: TRBJ2-5
clone size: .
D gene: .
V gene: TRBV2
CDR3 protein: CASSRGLGETQYF
CDR3 DNA: TGTGCCAGCAGCAGAGGGCTGGGCGAGACCCAGTACTTC

J gene: TRBJ2-7
clone size: .
D gene: .
V gene: TRBV4-1
CDR3 protein: CASSQGSPFARGGHEQYF
CDR3 DNA: TGCGCCAGCAGCCAAGGGTCCCCTTTCGCCAGGGGCGGTCACGAGCAGTACTTC

J gene: TRBJ2-2
clone size: few
D gene: .
V gene: TRBV4-2
CDR3 protein: CASSQPSGIFGELFF
CDR3 DNA: TGTGCCAGCAGCCAACCGTCAGGGATATTCGGGGAGCTGTTTTTT

J gene: TRBJ1-1
clone size: .
D gene: .
V gene: TRBV5-1
CDR3 protein: CASSLAKGVYTEAFF
CDR3 DNA: TGTGCCAGCAGCTTGGCTAAGGGGGTGTACACTGAAGCTTTCTTT

J gene: TRBJ2-6
clone size: .
D gene: TRBD2
V gene: TRBV28
CDR3 protein: CASSPGGAGANVLTF
CDR3 DNA: TGTGCCAGCAGTCCCGGGGGGGCTGGGGCCAACGTCCTGACTTTC

J gene: TRBJ1-1
clone size: .
D gene: .
V gene: TRBV6-6
CDR3 protein: CAASRGMNTEAFF
CDR3 DNA: TGTGCCGCCTCAAGGGGAATGAACACTGAAGCTTTCTTT

J gene: TRBJ1-4
clone size: .
D gene: TRBD1
V gene: TRBV5-5
CDR3 protein: CASSSASRQGGWTNEKLFF
CDR3 DNA: TGTGCCAGCAGCTCCGCCTCCCGACAGGGAGGTTGGACTAATGAAAAACTGTTTTTT

J gene: TRBJ1-3
clone size: .
D gene: .
V gene: TRBV5-1
CDR3 protein: CASSLKPDPSGNTIYF
CDR3 DNA: TGCGCCAGCAGCTTAAAGCCCGACCCCTCTGGAAACACCATATATTTT

J gene: TRBJ2-5
clone size: .
D gene: TRBD1
V gene: TRBV6-1
CDR3 protein: CASSLGQGAFKTQYF
CDR3 DNA: TGTGCCAGCAGTCTTGGACAGGGGGCGTTTAAGACCCAGTACTTC

J gene: TRBJ1-1
clone size: .
D gene: .
V gene: TRBV28
CDR3 protein: CASTPLLNTEAFF
CDR3 DNA: TGTGCCAGCACCCCTCTATTGAACACTGAAGCTTTCTTT

J gene: TRBJ2-5
clone size: .
D gene: .
V gene: TRBV11-2
CDR3 protein: CASSTRDPRRETQYF
CDR3 DNA: TGTGCCAGCAGCACCCGGGACCCCCGAAGGGAGACCCAGTACTTC

J gene: TRBJ1-1
clone size: .
D gene: .
V gene: TRBV7-3
CDR3 protein: CASRHTLNTEAFF
CDR3 DNA: TGTGCCAGCAGACATACACTGAACACTGAAGCTTTCTTT

J gene: TRBJ1-3
clone size: .
D gene: .
V gene: TRBV6-1
CDR3 protein: CASSADTQGTSTIYF
CDR3 DNA: TGTGCCAGCAGTGCAGATACTCAGGGAACTTCCACCATATATTTT

J gene: TRBJ2-2
clone size: once
D gene: .
V gene: TRBV7-2
CDR3 protein: CASSLGGGLDTGELFF
CDR3 DNA: TGTGCCAGCAGCTTAGGAGGGGGATTGGACACCGGGGAGCTGTTTTTT

J gene: TRBJ2-7
clone size: .
D gene: TRBD1
V gene: TRBV5-6
CDR3 protein: CASSSSGTGFYEQYF
CDR3 DNA: TGTGCCAGCAGCTCCTCCGGGACAGGATTCTACGAGCAGTACTTC

J gene: TRBJ2-2
clone size: .
D gene: TRBD1
V gene: TRBV25-1
CDR3 protein: CASSVTGGTGELFF
CDR3 DNA: TGTGCCAGCAGTGTTACAGGGGGAACCGGGGAGCTGTTTTTT

J gene: TRBJ2-7
clone size: .
D gene: TRBD2
V gene: TRBV18
CDR3 protein: CASSGVWGLATHEQYF
CDR3 DNA: TGTGCCAGCTCAGGGGTGTGGGGACTAGCGACCCACGAGCAGTACTTC

J gene: TRBJ1-4
clone size: .
D gene: .
V gene: TRBV15
CDR3 protein: CATSRDRGLRDEKLFF
CDR3 DNA: TGTGCCACCAGCAGAGATCGAGGTCTTAGGGATGAAAAACTGTTTTTT

J gene: TRBJ2-1
clone size: .
D gene: TRBD2
V gene: TRBV25-1
CDR3 protein: CASSVAGRYGEQFF
CDR3 DNA: TGTGCCAGCAGCGTAGCGGGCCGGTATGGTGAGCAGTTCTTC

J gene: TRBJ2-7
clone size: .
D gene: .
V gene: TRBV15
CDR3 protein: CATSRDVGSAQYF
CDR3 DNA: TGTGCCACCAGCAGAGATGTAGGTTCTGCGCAGTACTTC

J gene: TRBJ2-7
clone size: .
D gene: .
V gene: TRBV4-3
CDR3 protein: CASSQEGVGNYEQYF
CDR3 DNA: TGCGCCAGCAGCCAAGAAGGAGTCGGGAACTACGAGCAGTACTTC

J gene: TRBJ1-6
clone size: .
D gene: .
V gene: TRBV5-6
CDR3 protein: CASGARSYNSPLHF
CDR3 DNA: TGTGCCAGCGGCGCCCGGTCCTATAATTCACCCCTCCACTTT

J gene: TRBJ1-2
clone size: .
D gene: .
V gene: TRBV7-2
CDR3 protein: CASSPLVGNYGYTF
CDR3 DNA: TGTGCCAGCAGCCCCCTGGTAGGGAACTATGGCTACACCTTC

J gene: TRBJ1-5
clone size: .
D gene: .
V gene: TRBV18
CDR3 protein: CASSPLGATNQPQHF
CDR3 DNA: TGTGCCAGCTCACCCTTGGGGGCGACAAATCAGCCCCAGCATTTT

J gene: TRBJ2-7
clone size: once
D gene: TRBD2
V gene: TRBV18
CDR3 protein: CASSPPPSGSYEQYF
CDR3 DNA: TGTGCCAGCTCACCACCGCCTAGCGGGAGTTACGAGCAGTACTTC

J gene: TRBJ2-3
clone size: .
D gene: .
V gene: TRBV5-4
CDR3 protein: CASSLAPGASTDTQYF
CDR3 DNA: TGTGCCAGCAGCTTGGCGCCCGGGGCCAGCACAGATACGCAGTATTTT

J gene: TRBJ2-1
clone size: .
D gene: .
V gene: TRBV7-3
CDR3 protein: CASSLRGEITYNEQFF
CDR3 DNA: TGTGCCAGCAGCCTAAGGGGGGAGATTACCTACAATGAGCAGTTCTTC

J gene: TRBJ2-2
clone size: .
D gene: .
V gene: TRBV28
CDR3 protein: CASRQQDTGELFF
CDR3 DNA: TGTGCCAGCCGCCAGCAAGACACCGGGGAGCTGTTTTTT

J gene: TRBJ1-2
clone size: once
D gene: .
V gene: TRBV2
CDR3 protein: CASSDQGMDGYTF
CDR3 DNA: TGTGCCAGCAGTGATCAGGGGATGGATGGCTACACCTTC

J gene: TRBJ1-1
clone size: .
D gene: .
V gene: TRBV18
CDR3 protein: CASSPRPGQSSTEAFF
CDR3 DNA: TGTGCCAGCTCACCGAGACCCGGACAAAGCTCCACTGAAGCTTTCTTT

J gene: TRBJ1-5
clone size: .
D gene: TRBD1
V gene: TRBV19
CDR3 protein: CASKGTGISNQPQHF
CDR3 DNA: TGTGCCAGTAAGGGGACAGGGATTAGCAATCAGCCCCAGCATTTT

J gene: TRBJ2-3
clone size: .
D gene: TRBD2
V gene: TRBV15
CDR3 protein: CATSTSSGRATDTQYF
CDR3 DNA: TGTGCCACCAGCACTTCTAGCGGGAGGGCTACAGATACGCAGTATTTT

J gene: TRBJ2-4
clone size: .
D gene: .
V gene: TRBV6-6
CDR3 protein: CASSYGGTDGKNIQYF
CDR3 DNA: TGTGCCAGCAGTTACGGGGGAACAGACGGCAAAAACATTCAGTACTTC

J gene: TRBJ2-7
clone size: .
D gene: .
V gene: TRBV6-1
CDR3 protein: CASSDYEQYF
CDR3 DNA: TGTGCCAGCAGTGACTACGAGCAGTACTTC

J gene: TRBJ2-7
clone size: .
D gene: TRBD1
V gene: TRBV5-1
CDR3 protein: CASSLGDRAYEQYF
CDR3 DNA: TGCGCCAGCAGCTTGGGGGACAGGGCCTACGAGCAGTACTTC